This entry lists 11 T cell receptor beta chains sequenced from one sample in a study of tissue T cells after allogeneic stem cell transplantation. This table comes from immunoSEQ multiplex PCR, and its TCRdb copy is limited to in-frame clones, with some not included. The sample has 8,000 or so clones; roughly 49% are singletons. Time point noted: mouse harvest day 7 after allogeneic transplant. The graft held 10^6 splenic CD5+ T cells and 10^7 T-cell-depleted bone marrow cells. Sequencing was carried out using gut tissue. All receptors come from a female BALB/c mouse given C57BL/6 T cells with graft-versus-host disease after an allogeneic hematopoietic cell transplant.

As regards this clone: Genes and germline are mouse. The DNA ends 1 residue before the CDR3 does, and the rest of the CDR3 is filled in from the germline J gene. The chain couples TRBV16 to TRBJ1-1; D perhaps matches TRBD1 (5 bases). The CDR3 is made up of 15 amino acids. V was cut by 1 base and J by 0 bases, with 9 bases left in between. In germline, CDR1 is SGHSA, CDR2 FRNQAP. The CDR3 sequence is CASSLARAANTEVFF. The sequenced CDR3 bases are TGTGCAAGCAGCTTAGCCAGGGCTGCAAACACAGAAGTCTTC.

Remarks on this clone: The listed genes are named as in mouse. Sequencing ends 1 residue short of the CDR3 end; the germline J gene provides the rest. The rearrangement uses TRBV26 and TRBJ1-3; D call uncertain. Germline loops: CDR1 KGHPV, CDR2 FQNQEV (reference sequence). Trimming left V 6 bases short and J 0 bases short, with 6 bases between. CDR3 length: 13 residues. CDR3 residues: CASRAHSGNTLYF. Incomplete CDR3 DNA: TGTGCCAGCAGAGCACATTCTGGAAATACGCTCTAT.

Worth noting for this clone: Mouse gene names apply. The read comes to an end 1 residue before the CDR3 does, leaving the germline J gene to fill in the end. V and J are TRBV3 and TRBJ1-4; tentative D call: TRBD1 (5 bases). Germline V CDR1 and CDR2: SNHLY, FYNGKV (reference sequence). The CDR3 runs to 15 residues. Trimming removed 4 bases from V and 0 bases from J, with 9 bases in between. This CDR3 is CASSSRQISNERLFF. Partial CDR3 DNA: TGTGCCAGCAGCTCCAGACAGATTTCCAACGAAAGATTATTT.

By sample share, this clone is large. Gene names follow the mouse nomenclature. Read coverage stops 1 residue before the CDR3 terminus; the germline J gene supplies the remainder. This chain connects TRBV19 to TRBJ1-5, with a tentative D call TRBD1 (6 bases). This CDR3 has 13 residues. The V gene's germline CDR1 is FNHDT and CDR2 SITEND (reference sequence). The V gene lost 2 bases and the J gene lost 5 bases, with 8 bases spanning the gap. CDR3 sequence: CASSIGTYQAPLF. Incomplete CDR3 DNA: TGTGCCAGCAGTATCGGGACATACCAGGCTCCGCTT.

This clone was recorded once. Mouse gene names and germline throughout. The missing CDR3 end, 1 residue past where the read stops, is filled in from the germline J gene. The rearrangement uses TRBV19 and TRBJ1-1; 11 nucleotides align to TRBD1. The CDR3 has 15 residues. Germline V gives CDR1 FNHDT, CDR2 SITEND (reference sequence). The V gene end was trimmed by 0 bases and the J gene end by 4 bases; junction bases not matched to a gene: 2. CDR3 loop: CASSIGTGGSTEVFF. The CDR3 bases that were read are TGTGCCAGCAGTATAGGGACAGGGGGCAGCACAGAAGTCTTC.

This clone was found a few times. Here the gene names and germline are mouse. The CDR3 end lies 1 residue beyond the end of the read and is filled in from the germline J gene. The sample holds other DNA sequences that translate to the same CDR3. The gene calls are TRBV4 and TRBJ2-7; 11 positions agree with TRBD2. This CDR3 spans 14 amino acids. The ends lost 5 bases at V and 7 bases at J; junction bases unmatched: 7. Germline V gene data show CDR1 as LGHDT and CDR2 as YNNKQL (reference sequence). The CDR3 reads CASSPTGGAREQYF. The sequenced part of the CDR3 DNA is TGTGCCAGCAGCCCCACTGGGGGGGCGCGCGAACAGTAC.

This clone has more than one count but fewer than ten. Mouse gene names apply. The read falls 1 residue short of the CDR3 end, and the missing part is taken from the germline J gene. This sequence joins TRBV15 and TRBJ2-7; TRBD2 might be the D (5 bases). This CDR3 is 12 amino acids long. In germline, CDR1 is SGHND, CDR2 FRSKSL. V was shortened by 5 bases and J by 4 bases, with 9 bases between the two germline ends. Partial CDR3 DNA: TGTGCCAGCAGTCCGGACTATTATGAACAGTAC. This codes for CASSPDYYEQY. The CDR3 as a whole reads CASSPDYYEQYF.

Points on this clone: The genes are named according to mouse. From the germline J gene comes the end of the CDR3, since the read stops 1 residue before it. J is TRBJ2-5 and V is TRBV31, with 9 positions matching TRBD2. The germline CDR1 and CDR2 sequences are GKSSPN and SITVG. The CDR3 contains 15 residues. The J segment lost 2 bases and the V segment lost 0 bases, leaving 3 bases of the junction unmatched. Partial CDR3 DNA: TGTGCCTGGAGTCTAGCCTGGGGGGGCCAAGACACCCAGTAC. Protein: CAWSLAWGGQDTQY. The CDR3 in its entirety is CAWSLAWGGQDTQYF.

About this clone: The gene names given are mouse names. Coverage ceases 1 residue before the CDR3 finishes, and the germline J gene fills in the end. This rearrangement joins TRBV26 to TRBJ1-1; D remains unclear. Between the trimmed V and J ends, which lost 2 bases and 0 bases, there was a span of 1 base. The CDR3 consists of 12 residues. CDR1 is KGHPV and CDR2 is FQNQEV in the germline V gene (reference sequence). The part of the CDR3 DNA that was read is TGTGCCAGCAGTCTGACAAACACAGAAGTCTTC. Protein product: CASSLTNTEVF. The entire CDR3 is CASSLTNTEVFF.

This clone was counted a few times. All gene names here are mouse names. From the germline J gene comes the end of the CDR3, since the read stops 1 residue before it. The chain is built from TRBV13-3 and TRBJ2-7; tentatively, D is TRBD1 (5 bases). The CDR3 runs 10 residues. Germline V gene lookup returns CDR1 NNHDY and CDR2 SYVADS. Trimming left V 3 bases short and J 7 bases short, with 5 bases between. CDR3 DNA, as far as it was read: TGTGCCAGCAGTGGGACAGAACAGTAC. It yields the protein CASSGTEQY. The full-length CDR3 reads as CASSGTEQYF.

For this clone: Here the gene names and germline are mouse. With the read ending 1 residue before the CDR3 end, the germline J gene is used to fill in that end. The genes are TRBV26 and TRBJ2-5, with TRBD2 matching 11 bases. Germline V lookup: CDR1 KGHPV, CDR2 FQNQEV (reference sequence). This CDR3 has 15 amino acids. With 3 bases clipped from V and 4 bases from J, the junction kept 3 bases outside the gene matches. The CDR3 DNA, read in part, is TGTGCCAGCAGTCTACTGACTGGGGGGGAAGACACCCAGTAC. It yields the protein CASSLLTGGEDTQY. The entire CDR3 is CASSLLTGGEDTQYF. The whole variable domain, filled in from reference TRBV26 and TRBJ2-5, reads NSKVIQTPRYLVKGQGQKAKMRCIPEKGHPVVFWYQQNKNNEFKFLINFQNQEVLQQIDMTEKRFSAECPSNSPCSLEIQSSEAGDSALYLCASSLLTGGEDTQYFGPGTRLLVL.